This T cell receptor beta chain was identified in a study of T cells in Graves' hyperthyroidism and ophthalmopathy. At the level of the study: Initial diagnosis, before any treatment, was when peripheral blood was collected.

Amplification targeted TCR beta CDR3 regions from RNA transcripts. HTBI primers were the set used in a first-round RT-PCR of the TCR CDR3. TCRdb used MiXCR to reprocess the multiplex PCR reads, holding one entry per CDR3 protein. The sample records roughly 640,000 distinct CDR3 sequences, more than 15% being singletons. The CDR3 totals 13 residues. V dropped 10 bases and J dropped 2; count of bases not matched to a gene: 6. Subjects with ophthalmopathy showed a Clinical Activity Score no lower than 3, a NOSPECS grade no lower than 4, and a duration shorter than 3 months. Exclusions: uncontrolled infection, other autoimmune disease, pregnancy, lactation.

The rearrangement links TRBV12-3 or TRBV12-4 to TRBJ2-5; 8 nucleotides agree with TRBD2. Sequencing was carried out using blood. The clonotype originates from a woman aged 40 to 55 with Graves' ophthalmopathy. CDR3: CATGLAQQETQYF. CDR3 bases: TGTGCCACCGGACTAGCACAACAAGAGACCCAGTACTTC.